Sequencing of this T cell receptor (beta chain) was carried out in a study of T cells after posttransplantation cyclophosphamide. Germline CDR1 LGHNA, CDR2 YSLEER. CDR3 length: 16 amino acids. Deletions cut 4 bases from V and 3 bases from J, with 15 bases between. The method was immunoSEQ multiplex PCR; TCRdb's version includes in-frame clones alone and lacks a portion of them. This table has about 47,000 clones, approximately 94% appearing once. The related graft donor's blood sample was taken on the day of bone marrow donation. This TCR was sampled from a woman aged 25 to 39 in good health and a related stem cell transplant donor. Sample: PBMCs. This chain uses TRBV4-3 with TRBJ2-2; a weak D match, TRBD1 (5 bases). The CDR3 reads CASSRNQGMDTGELFF. As DNA, the CDR3 is TGCGCCAGCAGCCGGAACCAGGGCATGGACACCGGGGAGCTGTTTTTT.